This TCR beta chain was observed in a study of cytomegalovirus exposure and HLA in healthy donors. General study points: Associated with cytomegalovirus, according to the listing, were fewer than 200 TCR beta chains. Within the 120 or so validation repertoires, first-cohort TCR clusters tended to co-occur, according to a later analysis. In vitro experiments confirmed that a few CMV-associated chains were specific for CMV antigens.

V was pared by 1 base and J by 8 bases, with 9 bases of the junction left unmatched. This CDR3 contains 15 residues. Germline CDR1 and CDR2: MDHEN and SYDVKM. Clones were sequenced by immunoSEQ multiplex PCR, and TCRdb holds only the in-frame ones, with some missing. Among approximately 150,000 clones listed, roughly 90% were seen once. This clone was seen a single time. Its antigen remains unidentified. The specimen sequenced was PBMCs. The chain uses TRBV28 and TRBJ1-2; TRBD1 agrees at 8 bases. This clonotype was sampled from a man between 18 and 29 years old in good health and CMV-seropositive. CDR3 loop: CASSLFGQGSGGYTF. In DNA, the CDR3 is TGTGCCAGCAGTTTATTTGGACAGGGAAGTGGGGGCTACACCTTC.